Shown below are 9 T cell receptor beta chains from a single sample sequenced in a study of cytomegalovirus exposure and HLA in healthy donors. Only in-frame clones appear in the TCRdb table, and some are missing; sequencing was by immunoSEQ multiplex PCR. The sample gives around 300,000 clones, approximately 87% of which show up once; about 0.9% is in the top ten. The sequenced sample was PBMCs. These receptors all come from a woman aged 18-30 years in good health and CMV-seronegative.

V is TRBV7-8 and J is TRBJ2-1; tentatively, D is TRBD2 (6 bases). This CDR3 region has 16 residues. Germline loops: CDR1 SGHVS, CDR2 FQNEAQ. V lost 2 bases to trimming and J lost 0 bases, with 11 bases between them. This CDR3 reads CASSLWDSSSYNEQFF. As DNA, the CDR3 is TGTGCCAGCAGCTTATGGGACTCCAGCTCCTACAATGAGCAGTTCTTC.

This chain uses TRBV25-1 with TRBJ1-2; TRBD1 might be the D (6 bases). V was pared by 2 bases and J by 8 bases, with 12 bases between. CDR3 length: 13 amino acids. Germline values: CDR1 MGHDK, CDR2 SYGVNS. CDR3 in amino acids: CASSEGGARGYTF. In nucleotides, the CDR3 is TGTGCCAGCAGTGAAGGGGGGGCCCGGGGCTACACCTTC.

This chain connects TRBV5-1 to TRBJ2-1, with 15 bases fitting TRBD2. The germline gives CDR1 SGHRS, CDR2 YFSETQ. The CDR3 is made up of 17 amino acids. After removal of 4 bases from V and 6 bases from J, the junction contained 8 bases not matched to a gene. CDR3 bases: TGCGCCAGCAGCCCAGGACTAGCGGGAGGGGGCATCAATGAGCAGTTCTTC. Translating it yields CASSPGLAGGGINEQFF.

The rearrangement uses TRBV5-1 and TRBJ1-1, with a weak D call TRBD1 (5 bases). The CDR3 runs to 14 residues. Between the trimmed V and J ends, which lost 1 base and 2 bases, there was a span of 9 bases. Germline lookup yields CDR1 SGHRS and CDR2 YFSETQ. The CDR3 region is CASSLRGGNTEAFF. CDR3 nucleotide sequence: TGCGCCAGCAGCTTGCGGGGGGGTAACACTGAAGCTTTCTTT.

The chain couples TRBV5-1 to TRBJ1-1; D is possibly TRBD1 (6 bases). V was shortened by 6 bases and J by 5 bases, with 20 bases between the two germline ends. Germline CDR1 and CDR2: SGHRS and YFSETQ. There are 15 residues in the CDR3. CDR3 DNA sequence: TGCGCCAGCAAGCAGGGGTGGGGGGGATGGACTGAAGCTTTCTTT. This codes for CASKQGWGGWTEAFF.

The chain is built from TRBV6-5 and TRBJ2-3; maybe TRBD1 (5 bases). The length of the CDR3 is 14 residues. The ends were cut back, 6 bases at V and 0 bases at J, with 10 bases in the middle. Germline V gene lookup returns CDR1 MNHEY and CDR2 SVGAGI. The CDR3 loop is CASSPRQSTDTQYF. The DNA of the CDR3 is TGTGCCAGCAGCCCCCGACAGAGCACAGATACGCAGTATTTT.

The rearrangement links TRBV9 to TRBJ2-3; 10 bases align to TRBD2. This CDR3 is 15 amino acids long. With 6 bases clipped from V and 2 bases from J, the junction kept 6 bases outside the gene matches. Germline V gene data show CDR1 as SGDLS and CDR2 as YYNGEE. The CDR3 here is CASTRTSGATDTQYF. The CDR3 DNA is TGTGCCAGCACCCGGACTAGCGGAGCCACAGATACGCAGTATTTT.

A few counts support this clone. CDR3 DNA sequence: TGTGCCAGCAGTGAATATCGGCGCGAGGGTGAGCAGTACTTC. Translating gives CASSEYRREGEQYF. J is TRBJ2-7 and V is TRBV25-1; a weak D match, TRBD2 (5 bases). The CDR3 covers 14 residues. With 0 bases removed from V and 7 bases from J, the gap between germline ends came to 13 bases. From germline, CDR1 is MGHDK and CDR2 SYGVNS.

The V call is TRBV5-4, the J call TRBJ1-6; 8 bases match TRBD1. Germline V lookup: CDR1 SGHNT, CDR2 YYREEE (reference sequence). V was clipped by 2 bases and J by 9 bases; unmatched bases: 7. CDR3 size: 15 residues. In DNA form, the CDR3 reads TGTGCCAGCAGCTTAGAACAGGGGGTGAGTTCACCCCTCCACTTT. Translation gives CASSLEQGVSSPLHF.